A selection of T cell receptor beta chains follows, all from one sample in a study of cytomegalovirus exposure and HLA in healthy donors. Data came from immunoSEQ multiplex PCR; TCRdb stores just in-frame clones and leaves some out. The sample lists more than 110,000 clones, 75% to 90% occurring once. Sequencing used PBMCs. These receptors were obtained from a female donor in good health and CMV-seronegative. Each CDR3 is given with its conserved first and last residue. A D gene is named only where the DNA matches it firmly. Clone size, where shown, is once, few, many, or a class for clones that have expanded.

v_gene: TRBV6-1
abundance: NA
d_gene: NA
j_gene: TRBJ1-4
CDR3aa: CATRRGSTNEKLFF
CDR3nt: TGTGCCACCCGGCGGGGATCAACTAATGAAAAACTGTTTTTT

v_gene: TRBV7-3
abundance: few
d_gene: TRBD1
j_gene: TRBJ2-7
CDR3aa: CASSPGQGAYEQYF
CDR3nt: TGTGCCAGCAGCCCGGGACAGGGGGCCTACGAGCAGTACTTC

v_gene: TRBV30
abundance: NA
d_gene: NA
j_gene: TRBJ2-7
CDR3aa: CACVEGEGQEQYF
CDR3nt: TGTGCCTGTGTCGAGGGGGAGGGCCAAGAGCAGTACTTC

v_gene: TRBV7-9
abundance: NA
d_gene: TRBD1
j_gene: TRBJ1-2
CDR3aa: CASSLKQGYGYTF
CDR3nt: TGTGCCAGCAGCTTAAAACAGGGGTATGGCTACACCTTC

v_gene: TRBV28
abundance: NA
d_gene: NA
j_gene: TRBJ1-4
CDR3aa: CASRTRTVVEKLFF
CDR3nt: TGTGCCAGCAGAACCAGGACAGTCGTGGAAAAACTGTTTTTT

v_gene: TRBV9
abundance: NA
d_gene: TRBD2
j_gene: TRBJ2-7
CDR3aa: CASSVEASGSYEQYF
CDR3nt: TGTGCCAGCAGCGTAGAGGCTAGCGGGAGCTACGAGCAGTACTTC

v_gene: TRBV18
abundance: few
d_gene: NA
j_gene: TRBJ1-1
CDR3aa: CASSRGEDTEAFF
CDR3nt: TGTGCCAGCTCACGGGGAGAGGACACTGAAGCTTTCTTT

v_gene: TRBV7-9
abundance: NA
d_gene: TRBD2
j_gene: TRBJ2-7
CDR3aa: CASSFDGLASEQYF
CDR3nt: TGTGCCAGCAGCTTCGATGGACTAGCTTCCGAGCAGTACTTC

v_gene: TRBV5-1
abundance: once
d_gene: NA
j_gene: TRBJ1-3
CDR3aa: CASSLGGFSGNTIYF
CDR3nt: TGCGCCAGCAGCTTGGGAGGCTTCTCTGGAAACACCATATATTTT

v_gene: TRBV5-1
abundance: NA
d_gene: NA
j_gene: TRBJ1-1
CDR3aa: CASSLDGAEAFF
CDR3nt: TGCGCCAGCAGCTTGGATGGGGCCGAAGCTTTCTTT

v_gene: TRBV29-1
abundance: NA
d_gene: TRBD2
j_gene: TRBJ2-3
CDR3aa: CSVGRKLAGGPDTQYF
CDR3nt: TGCAGCGTTGGACGGAAACTAGCGGGAGGGCCAGATACGCAGTATTTT

v_gene: TRBV29-1
abundance: NA
d_gene: NA
j_gene: TRBJ2-1
CDR3aa: CSVAGAVYNEQFF
CDR3nt: TGCAGCGTTGCGGGAGCGGTGTACAATGAGCAGTTCTTC

v_gene: TRBV6-5
abundance: NA
d_gene: TRBD2
j_gene: TRBJ2-3
CDR3aa: CASSSRDYTDTQYF
CDR3nt: TGTGCCAGCAGTTCCCGGGACTACACAGATACGCAGTATTTT

v_gene: TRBV27
abundance: NA
d_gene: NA
j_gene: TRBJ1-5
CDR3aa: CASSLGAESNQPQHF
CDR3nt: TGTGCCAGCAGTTTAGGGGCTGAGAGCAATCAGCCCCAGCATTTT

v_gene: TRBV27
abundance: NA
d_gene: TRBD1
j_gene: TRBJ2-1
CDR3aa: CASSWTGNQFF
CDR3nt: TGTGCCAGCAGTTGGACAGGAAATCAGTTCTTC

v_gene: TRBV18
abundance: NA
d_gene: TRBD1
j_gene: TRBJ2-7
CDR3aa: CASSPPTGVRYEQYF
CDR3nt: TGTGCCAGCTCACCACCGACAGGGGTTCGCTACGAGCAGTACTTC

v_gene: TRBV5-6
abundance: NA
d_gene: NA
j_gene: TRBJ2-7
CDR3aa: CASSFSDYEQYF
CDR3nt: TGTGCCAGCAGCTTCAGCGACTACGAGCAGTACTTC

v_gene: TRBV4-1
abundance: NA
d_gene: TRBD2
j_gene: TRBJ2-3
CDR3aa: CASSLRLAGEGTDTQYF
CDR3nt: TGCGCCAGCAGCCTAAGACTAGCGGGAGAGGGCACAGATACGCAGTATTTT

v_gene: TRBV11-2
abundance: NA
d_gene: TRBD1
j_gene: TRBJ2-7
CDR3aa: CASSTQGQVSHEQYF
CDR3nt: TGTGCCAGCAGCACCCAGGGACAGGTTTCCCACGAGCAGTACTTC

v_gene: TRBV4-1
abundance: NA
d_gene: TRBD2
j_gene: TRBJ2-1
CDR3aa: CASSQDRTSGHNEQFF
CDR3nt: TGCGCCAGCAGCCAAGACCGGACTAGCGGCCACAATGAGCAGTTCTTC

v_gene: TRBV28
abundance: NA
d_gene: TRBD2
j_gene: TRBJ2-1
CDR3aa: CASSSGTSGSFVEQFF
CDR3nt: TGTGCCAGCAGTTCTGGGACTAGCGGGAGTTTTGTTGAGCAGTTCTTC

v_gene: TRBV30
abundance: NA
d_gene: NA
j_gene: TRBJ2-5
CDR3aa: CAWSVKRQTQYF
CDR3nt: TGTGCCTGGAGTGTAAAGAGGCAGACCCAGTACTTC

v_gene: TRBV2
abundance: NA
d_gene: TRBD1
j_gene: TRBJ2-5
CDR3aa: CASKMGQAQETQYF
CDR3nt: TGTGCCAGCAAGATGGGACAGGCCCAAGAGACCCAGTACTTC

v_gene: TRBV27
abundance: NA
d_gene: TRBD1
j_gene: TRBJ1-2
CDR3aa: CASRTGGHGYTF
CDR3nt: TGTGCCAGCAGGACAGGGGGCCATGGCTACACCTTC

v_gene: TRBV11-1
abundance: NA
d_gene: TRBD1
j_gene: TRBJ1-1
CDR3aa: CASSFDREATEAFF
CDR3nt: TGTGCCAGCAGCTTCGACAGGGAGGCCACTGAAGCTTTCTTT

v_gene: TRBV19
abundance: NA
d_gene: NA
j_gene: TRBJ1-1
CDR3aa: CASSVRDITEAFF
CDR3nt: TGTGCCAGTAGTGTCCGGGACATCACTGAAGCTTTCTTT

v_gene: TRBV2
abundance: NA
d_gene: TRBD2
j_gene: TRBJ2-7
CDR3aa: CASHPGGAGNEQYF
CDR3nt: TGTGCCAGCCACCCGGGAGGGGCGGGGAACGAGCAGTACTTC

v_gene: TRBV7-8
abundance: NA
d_gene: TRBD1
j_gene: TRBJ1-1
CDR3aa: CASSQTGDGTEAFF
CDR3nt: TGTGCCAGCAGCCAGACAGGGGACGGCACTGAAGCTTTCTTT

v_gene: TRBV29-1
abundance: NA
d_gene: NA
j_gene: TRBJ2-5
CDR3aa: CSVPGGTGTGLEETQYF
CDR3nt: TGCAGCGTTCCGGGGGGGACCGGGACAGGGTTAGAAGAGACCCAGTACTTC

v_gene: TRBV12-5
abundance: NA
d_gene: TRBD2
j_gene: TRBJ2-1
CDR3aa: CASGLDRTREQFF
CDR3nt: TGTGCTAGTGGTTTGGACCGGACTAGGGAGCAGTTCTTC

v_gene: TRBV7-9
abundance: NA
d_gene: TRBD1
j_gene: TRBJ1-4
CDR3aa: CASSTDRVWEKLFF
CDR3nt: TGTGCCAGCAGCACGGACAGGGTTTGGGAAAAACTGTTTTTT

v_gene: TRBV6-1
abundance: NA
d_gene: NA
j_gene: TRBJ1-2
CDR3aa: CASSEALGVQNGYTF
CDR3nt: TGTGCCAGCAGTGAAGCGCTCGGGGTTCAAAATGGCTACACCTTC

v_gene: TRBV11-1
abundance: NA
d_gene: TRBD2
j_gene: TRBJ2-2
CDR3aa: CASSATSGNTGELFF
CDR3nt: TGTGCCAGCAGCGCGACTAGCGGGAACACCGGGGAGCTGTTTTTT

v_gene: TRBV11-3
abundance: NA
d_gene: TRBD2
j_gene: TRBJ2-1
CDR3aa: CASSITSGSSYNEQFF
CDR3nt: TGTGCCAGCAGCATTACTAGCGGGAGCTCCTACAATGAGCAGTTCTTC

v_gene: TRBV5-1
abundance: NA
d_gene: NA
j_gene: TRBJ1-1
CDR3aa: CASSLGTLNTEAFF
CDR3nt: TGCGCCAGCAGCTTAGGGACTCTGAACACTGAAGCTTTCTTT

v_gene: TRBV4-1
abundance: NA
d_gene: NA
j_gene: TRBJ2-2
CDR3aa: CASSQIPAGELFF
CDR3nt: TGCGCCAGCAGCCAAATCCCGGCCGGGGAGCTGTTTTTT

v_gene: TRBV7-2
abundance: NA
d_gene: NA
j_gene: TRBJ2-7
CDR3aa: CASSLVPGFYEQYF
CDR3nt: TGTGCCAGCAGCTTAGTTCCAGGGTTTTACGAGCAGTACTTC